A selection of T cell receptor beta chains follows, all from one sample in a study of identical twins. One entry per CDR3 protein, called by TCRdb with MiXCR from the 5' RACE reads. The table has around 1.7 million distinct CDR3 sequences, about 31% seen once. The sample was cord blood. These receptors all come from a newborn girl in good health. The CDR3 runs from the conserved cysteine through the conserved F or W. Fields, in order: clone size, D gene, J gene, V gene, CDR3 DNA, CDR3 protein. A D gene is named only where the DNA matches it firmly. Expanded clones get a size class; other rows say once, few or many, or leave the size out.

few	TRBD2	TRBJ2-7	TRBV28	TGTGCCAGCAGTTTATATACTAGCGGGGCCTACGAGCAGTACTTC	CASSLYTSGAYEQYF
-	-	TRBJ2-5	TRBV5-6	TGTGCCAGCAGCTTGGCGGTTTGGGAGACCCAGTACTTC	CASSLAVWETQYF
-	-	TRBJ1-5	TRBV12-3/TRBV12-4	TGTGCCAGCAGTTTTCGGTCGAAGCCCCAGCATTTT	CASSFRSKPQHF
many	TRBD2	TRBJ2-7	TRBV27	TGTGCCAGCAGTCGAGCGGGACGACCCTACGAGCAGTACTTC	CASSRAGRPYEQYF
-	TRBD1	TRBJ2-5	TRBV20-1	TGCAGTGCTAGACCCGTTCGTGCAGGGGGCCAAGAGACCCAGTACTTC	CSARPVRAGGQETQYF
few	TRBD1	TRBJ2-7	TRBV3-1	TGTGCCGGCAGCCAATCAGGGGGCGCCTACGAGCAGTACTTC	CAGSQSGGAYEQYF
few	TRBD1	TRBJ2-1	TRBV7-9	TGTGCCAGCAGCCAAACAGGGGTTACTGAGCAGTTCTTC	CASSQTGVTEQFF
few	TRBD2	TRBJ2-5	TRBV14	TGTGCCAGCAGCCAACGAGCGGGACTCCCGTACCAAGAGACCCAGTACTTC	CASSQRAGLPYQETQYF
-	TRBD2	TRBJ2-7	TRBV12-3/TRBV12-4	TGTGCCAGCACACTACAGGGACTAGCGGGGGACTACGAGCAGTACTTC	CASTLQGLAGDYEQYF
-	-	TRBJ2-7	TRBV14	TGTGCCAGCAGCCGGGTGGTAGGCGGATACAATGAGCAGTACTTC	CASSRVVGGYNEQYF
few	-	TRBJ2-1	TRBV7-9	TGTGCCAGCAGCTTAACCCCTCTCCGGTTGAGTGAGCAGTTTTTC	CASSLTPLRLSEQFF
-	-	TRBJ2-4	TRBV20-1	TGCAGTGCCTTGACCGCAGCCAAAAACATTCAGTACTTC	CSALTAAKNIQYF
-	-	TRBJ2-2	TRBV5-1	TGCGCCAGCAGCTTGGGTCTAGCAATTCGACCCGGGGAGCTGTTTTTT	CASSLGLAIRPGELFF
-	-	TRBJ2-1	TRBV29-1	TGCAGCGGACGGGCGGATTCCTACAATGAGCAGTTCTTC	CSGRADSYNEQFF
many	-	TRBJ2-3	TRBV12-3/TRBV12-4	TGTGCCAGCAGTTTCCTACGGGCAGATACGCAGTATTTT	CASSFLRADTQYF
few	TRBD1	TRBJ2-1	TRBV9	TGTGCCAGCAGCGACCAGGGGGCCCCCTACAATGAGCAGTTCTTC	CASSDQGAPYNEQFF